These 5 T cell receptor beta chains were all obtained from the same sample, sequenced in a study of blood T cell repertoires in COVID-19. Here immunoSEQ multiplex PCR was the method, and the copy in TCRdb shows in-frame clones only, minus some. The table shows over 200,000 clones, with about nine tenths occurring only once. The sequenced material came from peripheral blood. Source of these receptors: a man at least 80 years old with acute or convalescent COVID-19.

The CDR3 nucleotides are TGTGCCACCAGTGATTTCCAGGGGGCTGAAGCTTTCTTT. This encodes CATSDFQGAEAFF. This chain connects TRBV24-1 to TRBJ1-1; 7 bases are a match to TRBD1. Germline V gene data show CDR1 as KGHDR and CDR2 as SFDVKD. This CDR3 contains 13 residues. V lost 1 base, J lost 6 bases, and 1 base stayed unmatched.

This chain connects TRBV5-5 to TRBJ2-2; D call uncertain. Trimming took off 4 bases at V and 1 base at J, with 17 bases between the two ends. This CDR3 has 17 residues. The V gene's germline CDR1 is SGHKS and CDR2 YYEKEE (reference sequence). CDR3 DNA: TGTGCCAGCAGCACCGATCATAGCCTATTGAACACCGGGGAGCTGTTTTTT. It yields the protein CASSTDHSLLNTGELFF.

This rearrangement joins TRBV27 to TRBJ2-2; D is perhaps TRBD2 (7 bases). The CDR3 runs to 16 residues. The ends were cut back, 5 bases at V and 1 base at J, with 14 bases in the middle. In germline, CDR1 is MNHEY, CDR2 SMNVEV (reference sequence). The CDR3 reads CASSAPRGGNTGELFF. The CDR3 coding sequence is TGTGCCAGCAGTGCCCCGAGGGGGGGGAACACCGGGGAGCTGTTTTTT.

This rearrangement joins TRBV7-8 to TRBJ1-6; 7 bases fit TRBD1. The CDR3 has 14 amino acids. The ends lost 5 bases at V and 8 bases at J; junction bases unmatched: 6. Germline V gene sequence: CDR1 SGHVS, CDR2 FQNEAQ. For the CDR3, the DNA is TGTGCCAGCAGCCTCGGGGACAGATATTCACCCCTCCACTTT. This encodes CASSLGDRYSPLHF.

This rearrangement joins TRBV7-2 to TRBJ2-1; perhaps TRBD2 as D (6 bases). The CDR3 sequence is 14 residues long. Deletions cut 5 bases from V and 5 bases from J, with 13 bases between. The germline CDR1 and CDR2 sequences are SGHTA and FQGNSA. For the CDR3, the DNA is TGTGCCAGCAGCCAATACGGGACTCACAATGAGCAGTTCTTC. Its translation: CASSQYGTHNEQFF.